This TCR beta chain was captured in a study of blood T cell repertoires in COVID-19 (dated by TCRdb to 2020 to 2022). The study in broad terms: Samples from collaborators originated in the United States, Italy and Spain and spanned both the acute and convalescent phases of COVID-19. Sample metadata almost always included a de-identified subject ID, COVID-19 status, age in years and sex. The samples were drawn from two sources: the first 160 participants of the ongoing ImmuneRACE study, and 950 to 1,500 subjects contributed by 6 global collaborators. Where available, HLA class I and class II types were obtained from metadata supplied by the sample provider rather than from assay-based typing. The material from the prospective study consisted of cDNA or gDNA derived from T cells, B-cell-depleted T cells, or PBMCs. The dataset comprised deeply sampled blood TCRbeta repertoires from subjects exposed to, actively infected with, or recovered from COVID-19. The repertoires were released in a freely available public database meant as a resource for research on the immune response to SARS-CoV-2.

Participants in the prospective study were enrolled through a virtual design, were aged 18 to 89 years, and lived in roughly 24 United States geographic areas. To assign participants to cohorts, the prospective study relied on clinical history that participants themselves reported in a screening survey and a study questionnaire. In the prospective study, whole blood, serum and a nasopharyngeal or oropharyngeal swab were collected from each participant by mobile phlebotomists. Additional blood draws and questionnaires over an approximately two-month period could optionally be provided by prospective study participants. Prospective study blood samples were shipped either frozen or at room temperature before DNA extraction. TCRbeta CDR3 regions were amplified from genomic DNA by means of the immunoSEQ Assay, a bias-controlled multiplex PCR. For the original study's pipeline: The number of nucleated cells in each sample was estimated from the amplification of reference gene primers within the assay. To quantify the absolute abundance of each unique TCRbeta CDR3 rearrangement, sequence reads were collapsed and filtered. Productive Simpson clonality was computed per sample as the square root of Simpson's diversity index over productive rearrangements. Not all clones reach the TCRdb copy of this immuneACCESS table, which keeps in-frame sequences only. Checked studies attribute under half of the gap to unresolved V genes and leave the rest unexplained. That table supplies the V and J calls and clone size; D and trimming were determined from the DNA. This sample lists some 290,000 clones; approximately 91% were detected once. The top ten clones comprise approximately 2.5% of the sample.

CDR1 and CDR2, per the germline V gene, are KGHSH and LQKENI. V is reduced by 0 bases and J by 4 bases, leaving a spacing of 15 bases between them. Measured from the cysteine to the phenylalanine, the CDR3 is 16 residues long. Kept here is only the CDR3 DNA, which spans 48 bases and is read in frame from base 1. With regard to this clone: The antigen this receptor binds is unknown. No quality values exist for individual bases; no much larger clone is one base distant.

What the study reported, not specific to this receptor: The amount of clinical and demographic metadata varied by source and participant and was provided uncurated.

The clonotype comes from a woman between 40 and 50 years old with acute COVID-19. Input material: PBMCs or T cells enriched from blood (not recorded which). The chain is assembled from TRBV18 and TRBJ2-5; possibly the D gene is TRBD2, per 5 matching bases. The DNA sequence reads TGTGCCAGCTCACCACCGTCTAGCCGCTGGGGAGAGACCCAGTACTTC. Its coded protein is CASSPPSSRWGETQYF.